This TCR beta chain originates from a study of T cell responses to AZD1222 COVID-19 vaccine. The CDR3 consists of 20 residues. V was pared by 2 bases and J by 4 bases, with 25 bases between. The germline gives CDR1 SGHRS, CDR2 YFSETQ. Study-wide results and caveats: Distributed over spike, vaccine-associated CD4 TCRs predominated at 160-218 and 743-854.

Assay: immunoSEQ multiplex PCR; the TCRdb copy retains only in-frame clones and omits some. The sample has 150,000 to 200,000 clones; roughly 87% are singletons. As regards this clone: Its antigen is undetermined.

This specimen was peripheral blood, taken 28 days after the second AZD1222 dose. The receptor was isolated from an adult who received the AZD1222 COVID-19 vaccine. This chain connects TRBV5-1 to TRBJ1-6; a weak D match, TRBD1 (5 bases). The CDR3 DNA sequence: TGCGCCAGCAGCTTCGCCTCCCTGGGAGAAAAGGGGAGGTATAATTCACCCCTCCACTTT. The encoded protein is CASSFASLGEKGRYNSPLHF.